This T cell receptor beta chain was found in a study of shared clonotypes between healthy human individuals. Findings and limits, study-wide: Among donors, sharing of clonotypes was expected to be affected by sequencing depth. Clonotypes which were not shared had lower generation probabilities than clonotypes that all four donors shared.

CDR3 length: 15 residues. The germline V gene encodes CDR1 MDHEN and CDR2 SYDVKM. V was shortened by 3 bases and J by 3 bases, with 15 bases between the two germline ends. With respect to this clone: Its matching antigen is unknown.

Naive CD8 cells were CD45RO-negative, positively selected for CCR7, excluding terminally differentiated effector memory CD45RA+ cells. The donor cohort consisted entirely of Caucasian adults residing in Nashville, Tennessee. Sequenced by immunoSEQ multiplex PCR; TCRdb stores in-frame clones only, minus some. The sample lists more than 2 million clones, about 94% occurring once. This receptor was identified in a young man in good health. Some clones in this sample may be carry-over from other donors' samples. The sequenced material came from naive CD8+ T cells from PBMCs. The genes are TRBV28 and TRBJ2-7; weak D call: TRBD2 (5 bases). The DNA for the CDR3 is TGTGCCAGCAGTTTTTTTGGAGGTAGGAACTACGAGCAGTACTTC. Protein sequence: CASSFFGGRNYEQYF.